The 10 T cell receptor beta chains below all came from one sample that was sequenced in a study of PD-1 blockade in mismatch repair-deficient tumors. Using immunoSEQ multiplex PCR, the repertoire was profiled, and TCRdb retains in-frame clones only, with some absent. The sample shows approximately 130,000 clones, around 86% of them seen only once. The material was peripheral blood, obtained 44 weeks after starting pembrolizumab. These receptors all come from an adult with mismatch repair-deficient cancer.

The J gene is TRBJ2-7, the V gene TRBV4-1; unclear D gene. There are 15 residues in the CDR3. Trimming left V 0 bases short and J 0 bases short, with 9 bases between. From germline, CDR1 is MGHRA and CDR2 YSYEKL. CDR3 residues: CASSQDLAGSYEQYF. Written as DNA, the CDR3 is TGCGCCAGCAGCCAAGATTTGGCAGGCTCCTACGAGCAGTACTTC.

The V call is TRBV11-2, the J call TRBJ2-7; 8 positions match TRBD2. The CDR3 extends over 15 amino acids. Trimming took 5 bases from V and 2 from J; bases not matched to a gene: 8. Germline V CDR1 and CDR2: SGHAT, FQNNGV. The CDR3 DNA reads as TGTGCCAGCAGCGGCCGGGGGGGGGAGGCCTACGAGCAGTACTTC. The encoded protein is CASSGRGGEAYEQYF.

The gene calls are TRBV9 and TRBJ2-7; D unresolved. Trimming cost V 4 bases and J 2 bases, with 13 bases left between them. The CDR3 is made up of 14 amino acids. Germline V gives CDR1 SGDLS, CDR2 YYNGEE. The CDR3 sequence is CASSPSGVPYEQYF. The CDR3 nucleotides read TGTGCCAGCAGCCCGAGTGGGGTACCCTACGAGCAGTACTTC.

As DNA, the CDR3 is TGTGCCAGCAGCCCTTTGGGGAGCTACTATGGCTACACCTTC. This sequence encodes CASSPLGSYYGYTF. The rearrangement uses TRBV27 and TRBJ1-2; D is ambiguous. The V and J ends lost 6 bases and 3 bases respectively, with 14 bases between them. Germline CDR1 reads MNHEY; CDR2 reads SMNVEV (reference sequence). The CDR3 is 14 amino acids.

The rearrangement links TRBV18 to TRBJ2-1; 10 bases are shared with TRBD2. The germline V gene has CDR1 KGHSH and CDR2 LQKENI. Germline trimming cut 2 bases from V and 8 bases from J; bases unmatched to any gene: 0. The CDR3 length is 13 residues. CDR3 loop: CASSPGLADEQFF. The CDR3 nucleotides read TGTGCCAGCTCACCAGGACTAGCGGATGAGCAGTTCTTC.

The V call is TRBV11-2, the J call TRBJ2-7; D may be TRBD1 (5 bases). In germline, CDR1 is SGHAT, CDR2 FQNNGV. This CDR3 region has 15 residues. Trimming stripped 1 base from V and 1 base from J, with 11 bases between. This chain's CDR3 is CASSLGGRASYEQYF. In DNA form, the CDR3 reads TGTGCCAGCAGCTTAGGAGGCAGGGCTTCCTACGAGCAGTACTTC.

The V call is TRBV11-2, the J call TRBJ2-7; 10 nucleotides line up with TRBD1. Germline V lookup: CDR1 SGHAT, CDR2 FQNNGV. V was pared by 5 bases and J by 6 bases, with 4 bases of the junction left unmatched. The length of the CDR3 is 13 residues. The CDR3 DNA follows: TGTGCCAGCAGCGCAGGACAGGGGGGCGAGCAGTACTTC. This encodes CASSAGQGGEQYF.

This sequence joins TRBV27 and TRBJ2-7; TRBD2 is a possible D gene (5 bases). Germline V lookup: CDR1 MNHEY, CDR2 SMNVEV (reference sequence). The V and J ends lost 9 bases and 8 bases respectively, with 23 bases between them. The CDR3 consists of 14 residues. The CDR3 spells CASTALPGKLKQYF. The DNA for the CDR3 is TGTGCCAGTACCGCCTTGCCGGGAAAGCTAAAGCAGTACTTC.

The genes are TRBV7-2 and TRBJ2-3; D is unresolved. Trimming shortened V by 1 base and J by 0 bases, and 17 bases separated the two germline ends. The CDR3 runs to 18 residues. Per germline, CDR1 SGHTA and CDR2 FQGNSA. The CDR3 reads CASSLVGILDTSTDTQYF. CDR3 nucleotide sequence: TGTGCCAGCAGCTTAGTCGGAATACTCGACACTAGCACAGATACGCAGTATTTT.

The rearrangement links TRBV4-3 to TRBJ2-1; TRBD2 agrees at 9 bases. CDR3 length equals 17 residues. V shed 0 bases, J shed 6 bases, and the junction held 9 bases outside the gene matches. The germline CDR1 and CDR2 sequences are LGHNA and YSLEER. CDR3 amino acids: CASSQDRTGLAINEQFF. Here the CDR3 DNA reads TGCGCCAGCAGCCAAGATAGGACGGGACTAGCTATCAATGAGCAGTTCTTC.